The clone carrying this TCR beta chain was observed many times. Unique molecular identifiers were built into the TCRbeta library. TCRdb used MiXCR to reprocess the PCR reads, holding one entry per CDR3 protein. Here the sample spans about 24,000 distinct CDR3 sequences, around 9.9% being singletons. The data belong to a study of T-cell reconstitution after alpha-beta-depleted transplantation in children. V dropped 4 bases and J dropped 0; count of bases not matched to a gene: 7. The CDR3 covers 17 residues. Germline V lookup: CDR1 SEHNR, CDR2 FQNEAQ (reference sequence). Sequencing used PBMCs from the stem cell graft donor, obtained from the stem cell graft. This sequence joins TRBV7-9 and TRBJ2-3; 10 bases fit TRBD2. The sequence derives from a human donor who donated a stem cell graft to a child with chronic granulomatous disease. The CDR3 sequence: CASSSPASGGSTDTQYF. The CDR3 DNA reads TGTGCCAGCAGCTCTCCCGCTAGCGGGGGTAGCACAGATACGCAGTATTTT.